The T cell receptor (beta chain) under discussion was sequenced for a study of T-cell memory formation after mild COVID-19 (dated by TCRdb to 2020 to 2022). Concerning the study at large: Most TCR sequence clusters were specific to one of the two donors. In two donors, T-cell clones that expanded and contracted after mild COVID-19 were tracked by sequencing TCRalpha and TCRbeta repertoires over time. Two young, previously healthy adult volunteers, one female and one male, were included in the cohort.

The research as a whole found: The study included only a couple of mild cases, and larger cohorts that include severe cases with pre-infection samples were judged to be necessary. Contracting CD4+ clones turned up mainly in the CM and EM memory subsets, whereas EMRA was where CD8+ clones were enriched. Some responding clones were found in pre-infection memory, which suggests that pre-existing cross-reactive memory T cells took part in the SARS-CoV-2 response. SARS-CoV-2 specificity was not confirmed for the second-wave clones peaking on day 37. Balanced CD4/CD8 phenotypes were observed for clones contracting from day 15 to 85, whereas a bias towards CD4+ was observed for a second wave of clones expanding from day 15 to 37.

The CDR3 measures 13 amino acids from cysteine to phenylalanine. Only CDR3 DNA is held: 39 bases, read in frame from base 1. Cut back by 6 bases and 5 bases, the V and J ends lie 10 bases apart. As encoded in the germline V gene, CDR1 is MNHEY while CDR2 is SVGEGT. PBMCs were isolated by Ficoll-Paque density gradient centrifugation. Sequencing instrument: Illumina NovaSeq 6000. TCRalpha and TCRbeta cDNA libraries were constructed by 5'RACE with constant-segment primers, with sample barcodes and unique molecular identifiers being introduced. RNA was extracted from every sample with Trizol reagent. The libraries were amplified in two PCR steps, and the second step added a second sample barcode and Illumina TruSeq adapters. Libraries were sequenced on an Illumina NovaSeq with 2 x 150 bp paired-end reads. Under the source paper's analysis protocol: Reads were demultiplexed and collapsed into UMI-guided consensus sequences with migec v1.2.7. Using mixcr v2.1.11, UMI consensuses were aligned to TRA and TRB V and J templates and then assembled into clonotypes. Clonotypes were classified as expanded or contracted when called significant by both edgeR and NoisET, with noise models trained on biological replicates. For edgeR calls, the cutoffs were a false discovery rate-adjusted p below 0.01 and a log2 fold-change threshold of 1. PCA with hierarchical clustering of max-normalized trajectories of the 1000 most abundant clonotypes was used as exploratory dynamics analysis. Each responding clone was given a CD4 or CD8 phenotype based on the CD4+ and CD8+ repertoires, which had been sequenced separately. TCRdb reran the public reads through fastp at Q25 and MiXCR, keeping productive beta chains. Under each unique CDR3 protein, matching rows form one entry showing the most common genes and DNA. The V and J calls come from TCRdb's annotation, not from the publication. Across this sample there are around 340,000 distinct CDR3 sequences, with approximately 13% seen only once. Around a fifth of the sample comes from the top ten.

This clonotype was recorded many times. No antigen is known for it. It has no much larger one-base neighbor in the sample; base qualities were not kept. The sequence joins TRBV6-2 or TRBV6-3 to TRBJ2-2, with a tentative D gene TRBD1 over 6 matching bases. The TCR originated in a man aged 18 to 30 who had mild COVID-19 (a few samples of this study predate the infection). The sample titles of this study are shuffled in the database, so cell type and time point are left out; the donor was told from shared clones. Sequenced material: PBMCs or a T cell subset sorted from them (not recorded which). Here is the DNA: TGTGCCAGCAGATCCCAGGGGACCGGGGAGCTGTTTTTT. Translated, this is CASRSQGTGELFF.